This T cell receptor (beta chain) was recovered during a study of blood T cell repertoires in COVID-19. Study-wide context: PBMCs, B-cell-depleted T cells, or T cells were the source of the cDNA or gDNA that made up the material.

Participants were aged about 18 to 95 years, lived in under 30 US areas, and enrolled virtually. Grouping used clinical history reported by participants in a survey and questionnaire. As handled by the study authors: Amplification of reference gene primers provided the estimated nucleated cell counts. This table comes from immunoSEQ multiplex PCR, and its TCRdb copy is limited to in-frame clones, with some not included. The DNA was the basis for D and trimming; V, J and clone size are from that table. Of some 200,000 clones in the sample, around 90% were seen once. Trimming removed 5 bases from V and 0 bases from J; junction bases left unmatched: 5. Germline values: CDR1 SNHLY, CDR2 FYNNEI. The CDR3 sequence is 16 residues long.

The sequence was obtained from a woman aged 25 to 39 who had recovered from COVID-19. This chain links TRBV2 with TRBJ1-4; TRBD1 agrees at 8 bases. Sample: PBMCs or T cells enriched from blood (not recorded which). The CDR3 bases are TGTGCCAGCAGTACCCAGGGGGCTTCAACTAATGAAAAACTGTTTTTT. It encodes CASSTQGASTNEKLFF.